One and the same sample provided the 26 T cell receptor beta chains below, sequenced in a study of T cells in Graves' hyperthyroidism and ophthalmopathy. RNA transcripts gave rise to amplified TCR beta CDR3 regions. When the TCR CDR3 underwent first-round RT-PCR, the HTBI primer set was used. From the multiplex PCR reads, TCRdb called clonotypes with MiXCR, one entry per CDR3 protein. The sample consists of hundreds of thousands of distinct CDR3 sequences, around a sixth of them appearing once. The source material was blood. The receptors come from a woman younger than 30 with Graves' hyperthyroidism.

Many counts were recorded for this clonotype. This chain joins TRBV10-1 and TRBJ2-3; TRBD1 agrees at 8 bases. CDR3 length: 13 amino acids. The V and J ends lost 10 bases and 1 base, in that order; junction bases with no gene match: 4. Looked up from germline, CDR1 is WNHNN and CDR2 is SYGVQD (reference sequence). CDR3 residues: CATGTGGTDTQYF. The CDR3 nucleotides are TGCGCCACCGGGACAGGAGGCACAGATACGCAGTATTTT.

This clonotype was observed many times. CDR3 residues: CSARVPQQGHYGYTF. Written as DNA, the CDR3 is TGCAGTGCTAGAGTCCCCCAGCAGGGGCACTATGGCTACACCTTC. The chain uses TRBV20-1 and TRBJ1-2; D may be TRBD1 (6 bases). The CDR3 is made up of 15 amino acids. V gave up 1 base and J gave up 3 bases, with 15 bases separating them. CDR1 and CDR2 (germline): DFQATT, SNEGSKA (reference sequence).

This clonotype was counted many times. DNA of the CDR3: TGTGCCAGCAGTTCGACAGGGGAAGCTATACAGCCCCAGCATTTT. It yields the protein CASSSTGEAIQPQHF. The chain carries TRBV6-1 and TRBJ1-5, with 8 bases aligning to TRBD1. The V segment lost 5 bases and the J segment 7 bases; nucleotides outside the gene matches: 10. From germline, CDR1 is MNHNS and CDR2 SASEGT. The length of the CDR3 is 15 residues.

This clonotype was found a few times. The chain uses TRBV27 and TRBJ1-1; the D gene is possibly TRBD1 (5 bases). The CDR3 spans 16 residues. The ends were cut back, 0 bases at V and 0 bases at J, with 11 bases in the middle. Germline values: CDR1 MNHEY, CDR2 SMNVEV (reference sequence). The CDR3 loop is CASSLSAGTMNTEAFF. The CDR3 DNA follows: TGTGCCAGCAGTTTATCGGCAGGGACGATGAACACTGAAGCTTTCTTT.

This clonotype has ten or more counts. The chain has TRBV6-1 and TRBJ1-5; 7 bases are shared with TRBD1. There are 14 residues in the CDR3. Looked up from germline, CDR1 is MNHNS and CDR2 is SASEGT. Germline trimming cut 5 bases from V and 7 bases from J; bases unmatched to any gene: 8. DNA of the CDR3: TGTGCCAGCAGTCAAGGGACAGAAGGACAGCCCCAGCATTTT. Protein: CASSQGTEGQPQHF.

This clonotype was seen many times. The chain is built from TRBV2 and TRBJ2-7; a possible D gene is TRBD1 (6 bases). From germline, CDR1 is SNHLY and CDR2 FYNNEI. The CDR3 runs 15 residues. With 7 bases removed from V and 4 bases from J, the gap between germline ends came to 20 bases. The CDR3 here is CASTLGGGIIYEQYF. CDR3 DNA: TGTGCCAGCACCCTTGGGGGCGGCATTATATACGAGCAGTACTTC.

The V and J genes are TRBV6-1 and TRBJ2-3, with D possibly matching TRBD1 (5 bases). Between the trimmed V and J ends, which lost 3 bases and 5 bases, there was a span of 12 bases. This CDR3 region has 14 residues. CDR1 is MNHNS and CDR2 is SASEGT in the germline V gene. CDR3 protein: CASSDTGAQDTQYF. The CDR3 DNA sequence: TGTGCCAGCAGTGACACAGGAGCCCAAGATACGCAGTATTTT.

This clonotype was seen at least ten times. The genes are TRBV6-1 and TRBJ2-6; D is perhaps TRBD2 (5 bases). The germline CDR1 and CDR2 sequences are MNHNS and SASEGT. CDR3 size: 17 residues. V lost 5 bases and J lost 0, with 14 bases in between. The CDR3 DNA reads TGTGCCAGCAGTTACGGGATCGGCCGCTCTGGGGCCAACGTCCTGACTTTC. This codes for CASSYGIGRSGANVLTF.

This clonotype was seen at least ten times. The chain links TRBV18 to TRBJ1-1; D unresolved. Trimming cost V 5 bases and J 1 base, with 5 bases left between them. The CDR3 runs 12 residues. Looked up from germline, CDR1 is KGHSH and CDR2 is LQKENI. DNA of the CDR3: TGTGCCAGCTCAACCCCGAACACTGAAGCTTTCTTT. It specifies CASSTPNTEAFF.

This chain links TRBV4-1 with TRBJ1-4; the D gene is possibly TRBD1 (5 bases). Between the trimmed V and J ends, which lost 4 bases and 10 bases, there was a span of 16 bases. Germline V gene sequence: CDR1 MGHRA, CDR2 YSYEKL. This CDR3 contains 14 residues. CDR3 DNA: TGCGCCAGCAGCCCGAGGGCACAGGTTGGAAAACTGTTTTTT. It yields the protein CASSPRAQVGKLFF.

This clonotype was found many times. The V and J genes are TRBV4-1 and TRBJ1-2; TRBD1 is a possible D gene (5 bases). Trimming pared 1 base from V and 4 bases from J, leaving 13 bases between. The CDR3 loop spans 15 amino acids. CDR1 is MGHRA, CDR2 YSYEKL, per germline. CDR3 loop: CASSQAGQPFYGYTF. DNA for the CDR3: TGCGCCAGCAGCCAAGCAGGGCAGCCCTTCTATGGCTACACCTTC.

The J gene is TRBJ2-1, the V gene TRBV25-1; D gene ambiguous. V lost 3 bases to trimming and J lost 12 bases, with 18 bases between them. Germline loops: CDR1 MGHDK, CDR2 SYGVNS. The CDR3 is 14 residues long. Here the CDR3 DNA reads TGTGCCAGCAGTGAGCCCTACGGGCATCAGAGGCAGTTCTTC. It codes for CASSEPYGHQRQFF.

This clonotype was counted at least ten times. This chain joins TRBV12-3 or TRBV12-4 and TRBJ2-2; no clear D. The CDR3 consists of 15 residues. V was trimmed by 8 bases and J by 4 bases, leaving 17 bases between them. The CDR3 loop reads CASSKQPTATGELFF. CDR3 nucleotide sequence: TGTGCCAGCTCAAAGCAGCCTACGGCCACCGGGGAGCTGTTTTTT.

The rearrangement joins TRBV5-1 to TRBJ2-2; a possible D gene is TRBD1 (5 bases). CDR1 is SGHRS and CDR2 is YFSETQ in the germline V gene. The CDR3 is made up of 15 amino acids. V lost 4 bases and J 7 bases, leaving 17 bases between the germline ends. Here the CDR3 DNA reads TGCGCCAGCAGCCCCGACGGAAGGGGTGGCGGGGAGCTGTTTTTT. Protein sequence: CASSPDGRGGGELFF.

This clonotype was seen ten or more times. This chain links TRBV12-3 or TRBV12-4 with TRBJ2-5; weak D call: TRBD2 (5 bases). This CDR3 spans 14 amino acids. V was pared by 5 bases and J by 5 bases, with 15 bases between. The CDR3 region is CASSPHEGRETQYF. For the CDR3, the DNA is TGTGCCAGCAGTCCCCACGAGGGAAGGGAGACCCAGTACTTC.

This clonotype came up many times. The rearrangement links TRBV7-9 to TRBJ2-3; 7 bases agree with TRBD2. The germline V gene has CDR1 SEHNR and CDR2 FQNEAQ (reference sequence). The junction had 9 bases not matched to a gene; V was cut back by 4 bases and J by 2 bases. This CDR3 is 16 amino acids long. CDR3 loop: CASSSEGGGPTDTQYF. The CDR3 DNA is TGTGCCAGCAGCTCCGAGGGCGGGGGTCCCACAGATACGCAGTATTTT.

The chain carries TRBV19 and TRBJ2-3, with 8 bases matching TRBD2. This CDR3 spans 17 amino acids. J gave up 5 bases and V 0 bases, and 10 bases lay outside the gene matches. Germline V gene lookup returns CDR1 LNHDA and CDR2 SQIVND (reference sequence). The CDR3 DNA reads as TGTGCCAGTAGTATAGATAGTAGCGGGGCCGGGTTAGATACGCAGTATTTT. Amino acid sequence: CASSIDSSGAGLDTQYF.

This clonotype has a count of ten or more. The V call is TRBV6-1, the J call TRBJ2-1; D is possibly TRBD2 (5 bases). Trimming removed 5 bases from V and 2 bases from J, with 10 bases in between. The CDR3 totals 14 residues. Germline V CDR1 and CDR2: MNHNS, SASEGT. The CDR3 here is CASSPGSTYNEQFF. CDR3 bases: TGTGCCAGCAGTCCGGGATCTACCTACAATGAGCAGTTCTTC.

This clonotype was seen ten or more times. The chain links TRBV3-1 to TRBJ1-6; 7 bases are shared with TRBD1. This CDR3 is 16 amino acids long. The germline V gene has CDR1 LGHDT and CDR2 YNNKEL (reference sequence). The trim removed 2 bases at V and 9 bases at J, leaving 10 bases unmatched. The CDR3, as DNA: TGTGCCAGCAGCCAACATGGAGCAGGGGGGCCTTCACCCCTCCACTTT. Amino acids: CASSQHGAGGPSPLHF.

This clonotype showed up many times. The V and J genes are TRBV6-1 and TRBJ2-2; 10 nucleotides align to TRBD2. Germline CDR1 MNHNS, CDR2 SASEGT. V gave up 6 bases and J gave up 6 bases; unmatched junction bases: 4. The CDR3 has 14 residues. The CDR3 sequence: CASRQLAGAGELFF. CDR3 nucleotide sequence: TGTGCCAGCAGGCAGCTAGCGGGGGCCGGGGAGCTGTTTTTT.

This clonotype showed up just a few times. The V call is TRBV6-1, the J call TRBJ1-2; TRBD1 matches at 8 bases. The CDR3 is 15 residues long. Per germline, CDR1 MNHNS and CDR2 SASEGT. After removal of 6 bases from V and 4 bases from J, the junction contained 10 bases not matched to a gene. CDR3 DNA: TGTGCCAGCAGCAAGAACTACAGGGGGGCCTATGGCTACACCTTC. Its translation is CASSKNYRGAYGYTF.

This clonotype was counted ten times or more. CDR3 coding DNA: TGTGCCAGCAGCTTGTTGGGCGGGAGTCGCGGGGAGCTGTTTTTT. Residues: CASSLLGGSRGELFF. V and J are TRBV11-3 and TRBJ2-2; 7 bases are a match to TRBD2. V shed 3 bases and J 7 bases; nucleotides not matched to a gene: 8. This CDR3 contains 15 residues. Looked up from germline, CDR1 is SGHNT and CDR2 is YENEEA.

This clonotype was counted at least ten times. The chain uses TRBV11-3 and TRBJ2-2; tentatively, D is TRBD2 (6 bases). The CDR3 is 16 amino acids. CDR1 SGHNT and CDR2 YENEEA come from the germline V gene. The V and J ends lost 5 bases and 6 bases respectively, with 19 bases between them. In DNA, the CDR3 is TGTGCCAGCAGCCCGCACGCGCGGGGACGGTCCGGGGAGCTGTTTTTT. Translation: CASSPHARGRSGELFF.

DNA for the CDR3: TGTGCCAGCACCCAAGGCAGAAATCAGCCCCAGCATTTT. Translating gives CASTQGRNQPQHF. This chain uses TRBV13 with TRBJ1-5; D is unresolved. V lost 7 bases to trimming and J lost 4 bases, with 11 bases between them. CDR1 PRHDT and CDR2 FYEKMQ come from the germline V gene (reference sequence). The CDR3 has 13 amino acids. The complete variable domain, with remaining parts taken from reference TRBV13 and TRBJ1-5, reads AAGVIQSPRHLIKEKRETATLKCYPIPRHDTVYWYQQGPGQDPQFLISFYEKMQSDKGSIPDRFSAQQFSDYHSELNMSSLELGDSALYFCASTQGRNQPQHFGDGTRLSIL.

The chain links TRBV15 to TRBJ1-4; D may be TRBD1 (5 bases). The CDR3 is 17 amino acids. Germline lookup yields CDR1 LNHNV and CDR2 YYDKDF (reference sequence). The ends were cut back, 2 bases at V and 0 bases at J, with 13 bases in the middle. For the CDR3, the DNA is TGTGCCACCAGCAGACTAATAGGGGCAGCAACTAATGAAAAACTGTTTTTT. It is translated as CATSRLIGAATNEKLFF.

This clonotype was observed many times. The V call is TRBV12-3 or TRBV12-4, the J call TRBJ2-7; 10 bases align to TRBD1. The CDR3 runs to 15 residues. With 3 bases clipped from V and 4 bases from J, the junction kept 6 bases outside the gene matches. The CDR3 DNA sequence: TGTGCCAGCAGTTTCGTCGGGACAGGGGAGTACGAGCAGTACTTC. This sequence encodes CASSFVGTGEYEQYF.